The 17 T cell receptor beta chains below all came from one sample that was sequenced in a study of shared clonotypes between healthy human individuals. The data were produced by immunoSEQ multiplex PCR, yet TCRdb's version contains in-frame clones alone and is incomplete. The sample includes some 2.4 million clones, 93% of them seen just once. Sequencing was performed on naive CD4+ T cells from PBMCs. Described subset: CD45RA+ positively selected. These receptors were collected from a man aged 18 to 30 in good health. Some clones in this sample may be carry-over from other donors' samples.

The chain is built from TRBV5-1 and TRBJ2-1; 9 bases align to TRBD2. The V gene end was trimmed by 4 bases and the J gene end by 0 bases; junction bases not matched to a gene: 11. The CDR3 spans 18 residues. Germline V lookup: CDR1 SGHRS, CDR2 YFSETQ. CDR3 nucleotides: TGCGCCAGCAGCCGCAGGACTAGCGCCGCGAGCTCCTACAATGAGCAGTTCTTC. Amino acids: CASSRRTSAASSYNEQFF.

The chain recombines TRBV7-8 with TRBJ1-2; 11 positions match TRBD1. V shed 5 bases and J 3 bases; nucleotides not matched to a gene: 8. Germline V gene sequence: CDR1 SGHVS, CDR2 FQNEAQ. The CDR3 length is 16 residues. CDR3 loop: CASSNGQGAQYYGYTF. The CDR3 DNA reads as TGTGCCAGCAGCAACGGACAGGGGGCGCAATACTATGGCTACACCTTC.

This clone was recorded only once. V gene TRBV18 combines with J gene TRBJ2-2, with D uncertain. V dropped 6 bases and J dropped 8 bases, with 19 bases sitting between them. This CDR3 region has 15 residues. Germline assignment: CDR1 KGHSH and CDR2 LQKENI. CDR3 residues: CASSLTVDQAGELFF. CDR3 DNA: TGTGCCAGCTCCCTAACGGTCGACCAGGCTGGGGAGCTGTTTTTT.

The rearrangement links TRBV7-8 to TRBJ1-2, with 7 bases identical to TRBD1. CDR1 SGHVS and CDR2 FQNEAQ come from the germline V gene. The CDR3 covers 18 residues. After removal of 3 bases from V and 6 bases from J, the junction contained 19 bases not matched to a gene. CDR3: CASSFRTSPKTGNHGYTF. As DNA, the CDR3 is TGTGCCAGCAGCTTCCGCACTAGCCCTAAGACAGGGAATCATGGCTACACCTTC.

This chain uses TRBV11-2 with TRBJ2-7; D unclear. Trimming stripped 4 bases from V and 3 bases from J, with 7 bases between. This CDR3 comprises 12 residues. In germline, CDR1 is SGHAT, CDR2 FQNNGV. The CDR3 DNA sequence: TGTGCCAGCAGCTATGGGTTCTACGAGCAGTACTTC. Protein product: CASSYGFYEQYF. Variable domain in full (rest from reference TRBV11-2 and TRBJ2-7): EAGVAQSPRYKIIEKRQSVAFWCNPISGHATLYWYQQILGQGPKLLIQFQNNGVVDDSQLPKDRFSAERLKGVDSTLKIQPAKLEDSAVYLCASSYGFYEQYFGPGTRLTVT.

This sequence joins TRBV5-8 and TRBJ1-2, with TRBD1 matching over 8 bases. V shed 3 bases and J 3 bases; nucleotides not matched to a gene: 7. From germline, CDR1 is SGHTS and CDR2 YDEGEE. The CDR3 has 15 amino acids. The CDR3 loop reads CASSSSGGRYYGYTF. CDR3 nucleotide sequence: TGTGCCAGCAGCTCATCAGGGGGCCGGTACTATGGCTACACCTTC.

The J gene is TRBJ1-5, the V gene TRBV5-1; D ambiguous. The CDR3 has 14 residues. Germline V CDR1 and CDR2: SGHRS, YFSETQ. V was trimmed by 0 bases and J by 5 bases, leaving 9 bases between them. This chain's CDR3 is CASSLEGEDQPQHF. In DNA form, the CDR3 reads TGCGCCAGCAGCTTGGAGGGCGAAGATCAGCCCCAGCATTTT.

In regard to this clone: Other DNA sequences in the sample encode the same CDR3. The rearrangement links TRBV7-3 to TRBJ2-7; D gene uncertain. Germline loops: CDR1 SGHTA, CDR2 FQGTGA. The CDR3 extends over 13 amino acids. V lost 3 bases and J lost 2, with 8 bases in between. The CDR3 DNA reads TGTGCCAGCAGCTTCGGGTGGGCCTACGAGCAGTACTTC. Amino acid sequence: CASSFGWAYEQYF.

The rearrangement links TRBV7-2 to TRBJ1-2; TRBD1 agrees at 7 bases. Germline V CDR1 and CDR2: SGHTA, FQGNSA. V was clipped by 10 bases and J by 4 bases; unmatched bases: 9. The CDR3 is 13 amino acids. CDR3 DNA: TGTGCCACCACGGACAGGCGGGTCTATGGCTACACCTTC. Amino acids: CATTDRRVYGYTF.

The CDR3 nucleotides read TGTGCCAGCAGCTGGTCGACAGGAGCTAACTATGGCTACACCTTC. It encodes CASSWSTGANYGYTF. The chain employs TRBV5-4 and TRBJ1-2, with TRBD1 as a possible D gene (6 bases). V gave up 3 bases and J gave up 0 bases, with 12 bases separating them. The germline gives CDR1 SGHNT, CDR2 YYREEE (reference sequence). The CDR3 has 15 residues.

The rearrangement uses TRBV6-5 and TRBJ1-3; no firm D call. This CDR3 is built from 16 residues. V was trimmed by 2 bases and J by 5 bases, leaving 16 bases between them. Per the germline V gene, CDR1 is MNHEY and CDR2 is SVGAGI. The CDR3 DNA reads TGTGCCAGCAGTTACACCGCCACTCACCTCAGAAACACCATATATTTT. Translated: CASSYTATHLRNTIYF.

The chain recombines TRBV7-2 with TRBJ2-7; D remains ambiguous. V lost 3 bases to trimming and J lost 7 bases, with 13 bases between them. The germline gives CDR1 SGHTA, CDR2 FQGNSA. The CDR3 covers 13 residues. The CDR3 loop is CASSFSAEGEQYF. The DNA for the CDR3 is TGTGCCAGCAGCTTCAGCGCCGAAGGTGAGCAGTACTTC.

The J gene is TRBJ1-1, the V gene TRBV19; perhaps TRBD1 as D (6 bases). CDR3 length equals 14 residues. Germline lookup yields CDR1 LNHDA and CDR2 SQIVND (reference sequence). With 4 bases removed from V and 5 bases from J, the gap between germline ends came to 14 bases. The CDR3 coding sequence is TGTGCCAGTAGTACACAGGGTGTTGGGACTGAAGCTTTCTTT. The encoded protein is CASSTQGVGTEAFF.

The V gene is TRBV28, the J gene TRBJ2-1; 8 bases match TRBD1. Looked up from germline, CDR1 is MDHEN and CDR2 is SYDVKM. The CDR3 has 16 residues. Trimming removed 7 bases from V and 7 bases from J; junction bases left unmatched: 15. Written as DNA, the CDR3 is TGTGCCAGCATCCCCAGAGCCAGGGGGCGCAGAAATGAGCAGTTCTTC. Protein product: CASIPRARGRRNEQFF.

J is TRBJ2-7 and V is TRBV7-2; 7 nucleotides align to TRBD2. V lost 1 base to trimming and J lost 2 bases; unmatched junction nucleotides: 5. The CDR3 is made up of 15 amino acids. Germline V gene data show CDR1 as SGHTA and CDR2 as FQGNSA. The CDR3 DNA sequence: TGTGCCAGCAGCTTAGGGGGGGGACTTCCCTACGAGCAGTACTTC. Its protein is CASSLGGGLPYEQYF.

This clone was observed a single time. V is TRBV5-8 and J is TRBJ2-3; D possibly matches TRBD1 or TRBD2 (5 bases each). V lost 2 bases and J 0 bases, leaving 13 bases between the germline ends. Germline CDR1 reads SGHTS; CDR2 reads YDEGEE. This CDR3 region has 16 residues. CDR3 sequence: CASSLGDPQSTDTQYF. CDR3 sequence (DNA): TGTGCCAGCAGCTTAGGGGACCCCCAGAGCACAGATACGCAGTATTTT.

The chain has TRBV29-1 and TRBJ2-5; either TRBD1 or TRBD2 may supply D (5 bases each). Near its end, the DNA agrees better with TRBJ2-7, so the J call may be wrong. The CDR3 consists of 14 residues. The germline V gene has CDR1 SQVTM and CDR2 ANQGSEA. This CDR3 reads CSVGSLGTAYEQYF. In DNA form, the CDR3 reads TGCAGCGTTGGGTCCCTCGGGACGGCCTACGAGCAGTACTTC.